This T cell receptor beta chain was recovered during a study of control samples from healthy donors and cancer patients (dated by TCRdb to the early 2020s). The CDR3 sequence holds 14 residues, the cysteine and phenylalanine included. Only the CDR3 region is kept as DNA, spanning 42 bases read in frame from base 1. Trimming takes 1 base from V and 0 bases from J, and the germline ends sit 6 bases apart. The germline V gene sets CDR1 to KGHSH and CDR2 to LQKENI. Library generation was performed with the immunoSEQ multiplex PCR assay. The table was pulled from immuneACCESS by TCRdb, which kept in-frame rearrangements only. Such tables lose some clones; where checked, under half of the loss comes from unresolved V genes, and the rest has no known cause. This sample comprises about 230,000 clones, about 80% of them detected only once. Roughly 14% of the sample is in the top ten clones. This clone turned up a few times. The target of this receptor is not known. No base qualities exist here, and no much larger clone lies one base off it. This same CDR3 is encoded by further DNA sequences in the sample.

Sequencing was done on a sample of PBMCs. In this chain, TRBV18 is recombined with TRBJ1-1, with the D gene uncertain. This TCR came from a woman in her fifties or sixties with lung cancer. This receptor carries the CDR3 CASSPQGLNTEAFF. The DNA sequence is as follows: TGTGCCAGCTCACCACAGGGCTTGAACACTGAAGCTTTCTTT.